A single TCR beta chain is shown here with its context. The entry originates in a study of blood T cell repertoires in COVID-19. About the study: Sites in the United States, Italy and Spain provided acute and convalescent COVID-19 samples.

Germline values: CDR1 GTSNPN, CDR2 SVGIG (reference sequence). V was clipped by 5 bases and J by 3 bases; unmatched bases: 5. The CDR3 runs 13 residues. Cohort 3 recovery required two negative PCRs, clearance, or symptom resolution. Per the original methods: Reference gene primer amplification gave estimated nucleated cell counts. The assay was immunoSEQ multiplex PCR, and TCRdb's table has in-frame clones only and misses some. V and J calls and clone size are those listed in that table; D and trimming were worked out from the DNA. The profile shows under 450,000 clones, roughly 86% of them singletons.

The sequence was collected from a man aged 25 to 40 who had recovered from COVID-19. The sequenced material came from PBMCs or T cells enriched from blood (not recorded which). The rearrangement joins TRBV30 to TRBJ1-1; TRBD1 agrees at 8 bases. CDR3 loop: CAWRTGRDTEAFF. CDR3 bases: TGTGCCTGGCGGACAGGGCGGGACACTGAAGCTTTCTTT.